This T cell receptor beta chain was observed in a study of TIL therapy for anti-PD-1-resistant metastatic lung cancer. Study-level background: Most patients had lung adenocarcinoma. Median tumor mutation burden was roughly 1.5 mutations per megabase. Study-wide results and limits: Many TIL product clones were absent from baseline tumor, suggesting clonal contraction. TIL cultures after expansion showed higher clonality and lower diversity than baseline tumor (median around 6% vs 30%).

Time point noted: pre-treatment sample, taken before nivolumab and TIL therapy. The tumor samples were excised metastases, mostly pleural nodules or supraclavicular lymph nodes. Trimming at V came to 3 bases and at J to 1 base, leaving 2 bases not matched to a gene. The CDR3 has 15 amino acids. Germline V gene data show CDR1 as SGHRS and CDR2 as YFSETQ. The libraries were made with immunoSEQ v3. The assay was immunoSEQ multiplex PCR, and TCRdb's table has in-frame clones only and misses some. The sample shows several thousand clones, about 74% of them seen only once. In this sample, this clone turned up a few times. Its antigen is as yet unknown.

The origin of this receptor is a person aged 25 to 79 with non-small cell lung cancer. The rearrangement links TRBV5-1 to TRBJ2-2; 8 positions agree with TRBD1. The sample in question was tumor tissue, obtained at baseline. The CDR3 protein is CASSYGTGNTGELFF. The CDR3, as DNA: TGCGCCAGCAGCTACGGGACAGGGAACACCGGGGAGCTGTTTTTT.